This T cell receptor beta chain originates from a study of blood T cell repertoires in COVID-19. Across the whole study: T cells, B-cell-depleted T cells, or PBMCs supplied cDNA or gDNA.

The trim removed 2 bases at V and 0 bases at J, leaving 3 bases unmatched. The CDR3 length is 15 residues. Germline V lookup: CDR1 SGHNT, CDR2 YYREEE (reference sequence). Original handling: By means of reference gene primer amplification, nucleated cell counts were estimated. TCRdb's copy holds only in-frame clones and misses some; the assay was immunoSEQ multiplex PCR. For V, J and clone size, that table is used; D and trimming come from the DNA. In the table there are 180,000 or so clones, 75% to 85% of which are singletons. Sequencing was done on a sample of PBMCs or T cells enriched from blood (not recorded which). The TCR comes from a man aged 50-60 years who had recovered from COVID-19. The V call is TRBV5-4, the J call TRBJ1-1; 8 bases are a match to TRBD1. The CDR3 bases are TGTGCCAGCAGCTTTCAGGGGGCTTTGAACACTGAAGCTTTCTTT. Encoded protein: CASSFQGALNTEAFF.